This passage covers 22 T cell receptor beta chains from one sample sequenced in a study of shared clonotypes between healthy human individuals. This table comes from immunoSEQ multiplex PCR, and its TCRdb copy is limited to in-frame clones, with some not included. The sample contains 2,500,000 or so clones, more than 90% of which appear only once. The sample comprised naive CD4+ T cells sorted from blood. Specified subset: CD45RA+ positively selected. The receptors were sampled from a man between 18 and 35 years old in good health.

V is TRBV7-3 and J is TRBJ2-1; 7 nucleotides agree with TRBD1. This CDR3 region has 13 residues. Germline trimming cut 3 bases from V and 6 bases from J; bases unmatched to any gene: 2. The germline CDR1 and CDR2 sequences are SGHTA and FQGTGA. Here the CDR3 DNA reads TGTGCCAGCAGCTTCGACAGGGTCAATGAGCAGTTCTTC. As protein: CASSFDRVNEQFF.

V is TRBV6-5 and J is TRBJ2-2; tentatively, D is TRBD1 (6 bases). The CDR3 is 14 amino acids. The ends were cut back, 6 bases at V and 6 bases at J, with 14 bases in the middle. Germline CDR1 reads MNHEY; CDR2 reads SVGAGI. Here the CDR3 DNA reads TGTGCCAGCAGCCGAGGGGGAAACGCCGGGGAGCTGTTTTTT. Its translation is CASSRGGNAGELFF.

The table lists this clone with a count of one. CDR3 residues: CASTLMDQETQYF. The CDR3 DNA reads TGCGCCAGCACCCTCATGGACCAAGAGACCCAGTACTTC. The V gene is TRBV5-1, the J gene TRBJ2-5, with D unresolved. The V end was cut by 6 bases, the J end by 0 bases, with 9 bases between. This CDR3 spans 13 amino acids. Germline V gene lookup returns CDR1 SGHRS and CDR2 YFSETQ.

The CDR3, as DNA: TGTGCCAGCAGCCAAGTTCCTACTACAGGGACTGGCTACACCTTC. Protein product: CASSQVPTTGTGYTF. The chain combines TRBV14 with TRBJ1-2, with a possible D match to TRBD1 (6 bases). The CDR3 sequence is 15 residues long. The V end lost 1 base, the J end lost 7 bases, and 16 bases lay between the germline ends. Germline CDR1 is SGHDN and CDR2 is FVKESK.

A few counts support this clone. V usage is TRBV2 and J usage is TRBJ1-5; possibly TRBD1 for D (5 bases). Between the trimmed V and J ends, which lost 4 bases and 4 bases, there was a span of 8 bases. Germline CDR1 SNHLY, CDR2 FYNNEI. This CDR3 has 13 residues. CDR3 DNA sequence: TGTGCCAGCAGTGCACAGGAGAATCAGCCCCAGCATTTT. This translates into CASSAQENQPQHF.

This chain joins TRBV9 and TRBJ2-5; 10 nucleotides line up with TRBD1. The germline gives CDR1 SGDLS, CDR2 YYNGEE. The V and J ends lost 3 bases and 5 bases, in that order; junction bases with no gene match: 4. This CDR3 spans 14 amino acids. The CDR3: CASSETGGWETQYF. The CDR3 DNA reads TGTGCCAGCAGCGAGACAGGGGGCTGGGAGACCCAGTACTTC.

The J gene is TRBJ2-1, the V gene TRBV5-1; D might be TRBD1 (5 bases). Germline assignment: CDR1 SGHRS and CDR2 YFSETQ. Between the trimmed V and J ends, which lost 0 bases and 5 bases, there was a span of 9 bases. The CDR3 loop spans 14 amino acids. CDR3 nucleotide sequence: TGCGCCAGCAGCTTGGTGGGGCTCCACAATGAGCAGTTCTTC. It is translated as CASSLVGLHNEQFF.

The CDR3 region is CASSLGGQGGGLGQPQHF. The DNA for the CDR3 is TGTGCCAGCAGCTTAGGTGGACAAGGGGGCGGTTTGGGTCAGCCCCAGCATTTT. The chain is built from TRBV7-2 and TRBJ1-5, with TRBD1 matching 7 bases. The trim removed 1 base at V and 6 bases at J, leaving 15 bases unmatched. Per the germline V gene, CDR1 is SGHTA and CDR2 is FQGNSA. The CDR3 extends over 18 amino acids.

The chain joins TRBV6-5 to TRBJ2-7; 8 nucleotides agree with TRBD2. This CDR3 has 15 amino acids. V lost 7 bases to trimming and J lost 5 bases; unmatched junction nucleotides: 13. Germline V gene data show CDR1 as MNHEY and CDR2 as SVGAGI. CDR3 amino acids: CASIGPSAGDNEQYF. The CDR3, as DNA: TGTGCCAGCATCGGGCCCTCAGCGGGGGACAACGAGCAGTACTTC.

The V call is TRBV19, the J call TRBJ1-3, with TRBD1 as a possible D gene (5 bases). This CDR3 comprises 14 residues. V lost 6 bases and J lost 3, with 12 bases in between. Germline V lookup: CDR1 LNHDA, CDR2 SQIVND (reference sequence). CDR3 in amino acids: CASRTGLFGNTIYF. DNA for the CDR3: TGTGCCAGTAGGACGGGACTTTTTGGAAACACCATATATTTT.

V usage is TRBV28 and J usage is TRBJ1-3, with 8 bases matching TRBD1. This CDR3 region has 15 residues. The V gene's germline CDR1 is MDHEN and CDR2 SYDVKM. The junction had 4 bases not matched to a gene; V was cut back by 5 bases and J by 1 base. CDR3 coding DNA: TGTGCCAGCAGTCCCGGGACAGGTTCTGGAAACACCATATATTTT. Protein product: CASSPGTGSGNTIYF.

The rearrangement joins TRBV29-1 to TRBJ1-1, with D possibly being TRBD1 (5 bases). Germline V gives CDR1 SQVTM, CDR2 ANQGSEA. The V end lost 1 base, the J end lost 1 base, and 16 bases lay between the germline ends. This CDR3 spans 16 amino acids. This CDR3 reads CSVEGGGSRKNTEAFF. The CDR3 nucleotides read TGCAGCGTTGAAGGGGGGGGGAGTAGGAAGAACACTGAAGCTTTCTTT. Filled out from reference TRBV29-1 and TRBJ1-1, the complete variable domain reads SAVISQKPSRDICQRGTSLTIQCQVDSQVTMMFWYRQQPGQSLTLIATANQGSEATYESGFVIDKFPISRPNLTFSTLTVSNMSPEDSSIYLCSVEGGGSRKNTEAFFGQGTRLTVV.

The V and J genes are TRBV5-1 and TRBJ2-7, with 10 bases identical to TRBD1. With V trimmed by 4 bases and J by 2 bases, 6 bases remained unmatched. Germline CDR1 is SGHRS and CDR2 is YFSETQ. The CDR3 is 15 amino acids. CDR3 region: CASSPGQGSAYEQYF. CDR3 nucleotide sequence: TGCGCCAGCAGCCCGGGACAGGGGTCGGCCTACGAGCAGTACTTC. The full variable domain, rest sourced from reference TRBV5-1 and TRBJ2-7, is KAGVTQTPRYLIKTRGQQVTLSCSPISGHRSVSWYQQTPGQGLQFLFEYFSETQRNKGNFPGRFSGRQFSNSRSEMNVSTLELGDSALYLCASSPGQGSAYEQYFGPGTRLTVT.

The chain joins TRBV21-1 to TRBJ2-7. TRBV21-1 is labeled a pseudogene. This CDR3 region has 14 residues. The CDR3 sequence is CASSNRDGSYEQYF. The CDR3 DNA reads TGTGCCAGCAGCAATAGGGACGGATCCTACGAGCAGTACTTC.

The rearrangement joins TRBV6-5 to TRBJ1-1; TRBD1 might be the D (5 bases). The CDR3 is made up of 13 amino acids. V was shortened by 4 bases and J by 6 bases, with 12 bases between the two germline ends. Germline assignment: CDR1 MNHEY and CDR2 SVGAGI. CDR3 in DNA: TGTGCCAGCAGTTGGGGGGGGATCGCTGAAGCTTTCTTT. Encoded protein: CASSWGGIAEAFF.

The J gene is TRBJ1-2, the V gene TRBV7-9; D is undetermined. V shed 1 base and J shed 11 bases, with 11 bases lying between them. The CDR3 extends over 12 amino acids. The germline gives CDR1 SEHNR, CDR2 FQNEAQ (reference sequence). The CDR3: CASSLEVTRYTF. In nucleotides, the CDR3 is TGTGCCAGCAGCTTAGAAGTGACGAGGTACACCTTC.

The gene calls are TRBV10-3 and TRBJ2-7, with TRBD2 as a possible D gene (6 bases). V was trimmed by 4 bases and J by 6 bases, leaving 13 bases between them. Germline V CDR1 and CDR2: ENHRY, SYGVKD. The CDR3 covers 13 residues. The CDR3 loop is CAISGELGLEQYF. CDR3 coding DNA: TGTGCCATCAGTGGCGAACTGGGACTCGAGCAGTACTTC.

The rearrangement uses TRBV10-3 and TRBJ2-5; D is ambiguous. CDR3 length: 13 residues. Germline CDR1 ENHRY, CDR2 SYGVKD. The V and J ends lost 7 bases and 4 bases respectively, with 13 bases between them. The CDR3 here is CAINTGSRETQYF. The CDR3 nucleotides read TGTGCCATCAACACGGGTTCCCGAGAGACCCAGTACTTC.

As to this clone: Different DNA sequences within this sample yield the same CDR3. This sequence joins TRBV6-5 and TRBJ1-3; 7 bases line up with TRBD1. CDR3 length: 14 residues. From germline, CDR1 is MNHEY and CDR2 SVGAGI. J lost 2 bases, V lost 5 bases, and 3 bases had no gene match. The CDR3 DNA sequence: TGTGCCAGCAGTCGGACAGGAGCTGGAAACACCATATATTTT. It specifies CASSRTGAGNTIYF.

The rearrangement links TRBV2 to TRBJ1-4; possibly TRBD1 for D (5 bases). Germline-derived CDR1 and CDR2 are SNHLY and FYNNEI. This CDR3 spans 15 amino acids. V lost 4 bases and J lost 7, with 16 bases in between. The CDR3 nucleotides read TGTGCCAGCAGTGGACGGGGGGGACGAAGTGAAAAACTGTTTTTT. It codes for CASSGRGGRSEKLFF.

This clone has more than one count but fewer than ten. CDR3 amino acids: CASSYGQGATGELFF. The CDR3 DNA reads as TGTGCCAGCAGCTATGGACAGGGCGCCACCGGGGAGCTGTTTTTT. The V and J genes are TRBV11-2 and TRBJ2-2, with 8 nucleotides matching TRBD1. V dropped 4 bases and J dropped 4; count of bases not matched to a gene: 5. The CDR3 loop spans 15 amino acids. Germline V lookup: CDR1 SGHAT, CDR2 FQNNGV.

The rearrangement uses TRBV7-9 and TRBJ1-4; D is possibly TRBD1 (5 bases). V was pared by 2 bases and J by 4 bases, with 11 bases between. Germline assignment: CDR1 SEHNR and CDR2 FQNEAQ (reference sequence). The CDR3 consists of 15 residues. Here the CDR3 reads CASSLRGQINEKLFF. The CDR3 region has the DNA TGTGCCAGCAGCTTAAGGGGTCAGATTAATGAAAAACTGTTTTTT.